This T cell receptor (beta chain) is drawn from a study of low-dose radiotherapy and immunotherapy resistance in tumors. Turning to the study itself: Cohort 1 was given 0.5 Gy fractions every 2 weeks, 6.5 Gy in total.

Germline V lookup: CDR1 MNHEY, CDR2 SVGEGT. V dropped 6 bases and J dropped 0; count of bases not matched to a gene: 5. The CDR3 has 15 amino acids. First-strand cDNA relied on TRAV- and TRBV-specific primers spanning alpha and beta chains. Amplification, which lasted 15 to 20 PCR cycles, used a constant-region primer and V-primer adapter to amplify TCRs. TCRdb itself ran the reads through MiXCR, one entry per CDR3 protein. The table shows roughly 95,000 distinct CDR3 sequences, with 20% to 25% occurring only once. Documented time point: after trial treatment. As to treatment: LDRT plus nivolumab, ipilimumab, low-dose cyclophosphamide and aspirin (RACIN trial). Patients eligible had advanced solid tumors without tumor-infiltrating lymphocytes.

The receptor was derived from a female donor with ovarian cancer. This sequence joins TRBV6-2 or TRBV6-3 and TRBJ2-1; TRBD2 matches 7 bases. The starting material was PBMCs, obtained after low-dose radiotherapy plus immunotherapy. The DNA for the CDR3 is TGTGCCAGCAGCTCCCGCGGGAGCTCCTACAATGAGCAGTTCTTC. Protein: CASSSRGSSYNEQFF.